The subject of this entry is one T cell receptor (beta chain). The CDR3 is made up of 15 amino acids. The V gene's germline CDR1 is SGHRS and CDR2 YFSETQ. Trimming pared 4 bases from V and 3 bases from J, leaving 15 bases between. Profiled with immunoSEQ multiplex PCR; TCRdb holds only in-frame clones, not every one. Of about 220,000 clones in the sample, roughly 80% were seen once. These data belong to a study of blood T cell repertoires in COVID-19. The specimen sequenced was PBMCs or T cells enriched from blood (not recorded which). This clonotype was sampled from a woman aged 50 to 65 who had been exposed to COVID-19. The genes are TRBV5-1 and TRBJ2-3; TRBD1 might be the D (6 bases). The CDR3 coding sequence is TGCGCCAGCAGCCCAGGTCCAGGGGAGACAGATACGCAGTATTTT. It codes for CASSPGPGETDTQYF.